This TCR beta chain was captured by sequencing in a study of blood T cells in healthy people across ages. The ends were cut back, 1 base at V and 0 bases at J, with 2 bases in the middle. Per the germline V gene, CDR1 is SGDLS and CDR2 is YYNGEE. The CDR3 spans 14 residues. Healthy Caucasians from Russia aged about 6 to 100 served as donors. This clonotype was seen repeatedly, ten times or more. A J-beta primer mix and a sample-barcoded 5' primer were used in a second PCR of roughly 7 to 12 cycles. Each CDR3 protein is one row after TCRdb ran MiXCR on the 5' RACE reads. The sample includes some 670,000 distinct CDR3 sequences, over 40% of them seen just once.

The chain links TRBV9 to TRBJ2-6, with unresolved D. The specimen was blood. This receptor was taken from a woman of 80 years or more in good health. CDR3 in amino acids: CASSVLSGANVLTF. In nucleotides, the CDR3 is TGTGCCAGCAGCGTACTCTCTGGGGCCAACGTCCTGACTTTC.